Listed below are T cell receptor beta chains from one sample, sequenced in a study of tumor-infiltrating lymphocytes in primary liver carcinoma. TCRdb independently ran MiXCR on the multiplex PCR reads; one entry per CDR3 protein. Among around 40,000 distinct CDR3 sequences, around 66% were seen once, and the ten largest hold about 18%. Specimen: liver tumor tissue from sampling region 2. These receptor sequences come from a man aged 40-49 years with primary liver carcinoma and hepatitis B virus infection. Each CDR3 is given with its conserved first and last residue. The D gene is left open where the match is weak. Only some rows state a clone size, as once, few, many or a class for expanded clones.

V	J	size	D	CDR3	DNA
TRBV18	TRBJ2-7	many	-	CASSPAADYEQYF	TGTGCCAGCTCACCAGCTGCCGACTACGAGCAGTACTTC
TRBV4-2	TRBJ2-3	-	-	CTSASVLPSTDTQYF	TGTACCAGCGCGAGCGTGCTACCCAGCACAGATACGCAGTATTTT
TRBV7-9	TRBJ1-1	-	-	CASSLTPGRDTEAFF	TGTGCCAGCAGCTTAACCCCAGGGAGGGACACTGAAGCCTTCTTT
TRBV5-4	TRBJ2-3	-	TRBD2	CASIAPGTSAGGVMQYF	TGTGCCAGCATCGCCCCCGGGACTAGCGCTGGGGGGGTTATGCAGTATTTT
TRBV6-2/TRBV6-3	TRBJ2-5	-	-	CASSSHSRDLLYQETQYF	TGTGCTAGCAGTTCCCACTCTCGGGACCTCCTGTACCAAGAGACCCAATACTTC
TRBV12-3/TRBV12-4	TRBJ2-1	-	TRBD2	CASTSASGTCNEQFF	TGTGCCAGCACCTCTGCTAGCGGCACCTGCAATGAGCAGTTCTTC
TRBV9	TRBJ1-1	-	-	CASSVAGSTEAFF	TGTGCCAGCAGCGTAGCGGGTTCCACTGAAGCTTTCTTT
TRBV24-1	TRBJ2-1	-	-	CVTSDTTGTYYEGSYNGRFF	TGTGTCACCAGTGATACGACCGGGACTTACTATGAGGGTTCCTACAATGGGCGGTTCTTC
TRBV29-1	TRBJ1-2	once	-	CSVELAGFYGYIF	TGCAGCGTTGAATTAGCAGGGTTCTATGGCTACATCTTC
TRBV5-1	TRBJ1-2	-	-	CASCLDEGVYGYTF	TGCGCCAGCTGCTTGGACGAGGGCGTCTATGGCTACACCTTC
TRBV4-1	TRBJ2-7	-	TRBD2	CANSQVATGGYEQNF	TGCGCCAACAGCCAAGTTGCAACGGGGGGATACGAGCAGAACTTC
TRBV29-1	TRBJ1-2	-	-	CSVGNSWTVNSYGYIF	TGCAGCGTTGGAAATTCCTGGACGGTAAACTCCTATGGCTACATCTTC
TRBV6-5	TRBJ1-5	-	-	CTSGDCSNQPQHF	TGTACCAGCGGGGACTGTAGCAATCAGCCCCAACATTTT
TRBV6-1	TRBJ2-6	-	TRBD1	CASTEQGLVGANVLTF	TGTGCCAGCACCGAACAGGGGTTAGTTGGGGCCAACGTCCTGACCTTC
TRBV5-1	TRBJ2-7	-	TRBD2	CPSSAYGTRREQYF	TGCCCCAGCAGCGCGTACGGGACTAGGAGGGAGCAGTACTTC
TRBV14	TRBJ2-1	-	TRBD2	CVSSAVAGWVNDGQFF	TGTGTCAGCAGTGCCGTAGCGGGATGGGTAAACGATGGGCAGTTCTTC
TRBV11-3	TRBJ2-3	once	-	CASSPGGLQDRTRYF	TGTGCCAGCAGCCCGGGGGGACTCCAGGACAGAACGCGGTATTTT
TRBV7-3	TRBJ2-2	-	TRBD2	CAGSLNPGGMVGELFF	TGTGCCGGCAGCTTAAACCCGGGGGGGATGGTCGGGGAGCTGTTTTTT
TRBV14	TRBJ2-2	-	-	CASSQDNSGELIF	TGTGCCAGTAGCCAAGATAACTCCGGGGAGCTGATTTTT
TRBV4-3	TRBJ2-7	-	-	CASSQDKGAGYEQYF	TGCGCCAGCAGCCAAGATAAGGGGGCGGGATACGAGCAGTACTTC
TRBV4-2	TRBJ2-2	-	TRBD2	CAGSQKWREYTGELFF	TGTGCCGGCAGCCAAAAATGGCGGGAGTACACCGGGGAGCTGTTTTTT
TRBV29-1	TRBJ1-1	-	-	CSGRRGEDTEAFF	TGCAGCGGCCGCCGGGGGGAGGACACTGAAGCTTTCTTT
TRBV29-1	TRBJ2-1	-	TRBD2	CSVEFGGGRIADEQFF	TGCAGCGTTGAATTCGGGGGCGGGAGGATAGCCGATGAGCAGTTCTTC
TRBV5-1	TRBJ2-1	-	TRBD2	CASRTSGRRNEQFF	TGTGCCAGCCGAACTAGCGGGAGAAGGAATGAGCAGTTCTTC
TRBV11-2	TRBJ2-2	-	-	CASSLVHRGRDDGELFF	TGTGCCAGCAGCTTAGTTCATCGGGGTAGGGACGACGGGGAGCTGTTTTTT
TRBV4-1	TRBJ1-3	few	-	CASSQEPDTVRSIYF	TGCGCCAGCAGCCAAGAACCGGATACAGTTCGGTCCATATATTTT
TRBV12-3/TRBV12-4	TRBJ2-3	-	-	CTGSPGIRPDTQYF	TGTACAGGCAGTCCCGGGATTAGGCCAGATACGCAGTATTTT
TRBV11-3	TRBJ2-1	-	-	CASSLNPNEQSF	TGTGCCAGCAGCTTAAATCCCAACGAGCAGTCCTTC
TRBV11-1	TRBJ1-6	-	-	CASSLTVVSPLHF	TGTGCCAGCAGCCTGACAGTGGTTTCACCCCTCCACTTC
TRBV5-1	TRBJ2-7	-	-	CASSLGRMSSYEKYF	TGCGCCAGCAGTTTGGGTCGGATGAGCTCCTACGAGAAGTACTTC
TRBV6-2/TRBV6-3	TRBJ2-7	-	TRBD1	CPNSLRDRAYEQYF	TGTCCCAACAGCCTCCGGGACAGGGCCTACGAGCAGTACTTC
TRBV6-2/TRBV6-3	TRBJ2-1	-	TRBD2	CVSGTSGRSEQFF	TGTGTCAGCGGGACTAGCGGGAGGTCTGAGCAGTTCTTC
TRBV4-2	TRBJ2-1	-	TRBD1	CVSSHAGGQGNNEQFF	TGTGTCAGCAGCCACGCCGGGGGACAGGGAAACAACGAGCAGTTCTTC
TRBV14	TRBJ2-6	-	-	CAISSILTGHANVLTF	TGTGCCATCAGCTCCATCCTGACGGGGCATGCCAACGTCCTGACTTTC
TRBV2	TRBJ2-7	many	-	CASTGGVDYEQYF	TGTGCCAGCACCGGGGGCGTTGACTACGAGCAGTACTTC